Sequencing of this T cell receptor (beta chain) was carried out in a study of post-analysis software for immune sequencing data. Study findings and constraints: TRBV5-6, TRBV5-1 and TRBV20-1 were among roughly 5 TRBV segments more frequent in patients than controls.

Trimming shortened V by 1 base and J by 6 bases, and 13 bases separated the two germline ends. Germline CDR1 SGHRS, CDR2 YFSETQ. CDR3 length equals 15 residues. Regarding this clonotype: The antigen is undetermined.

Unique molecular identifiers tagged the TCR beta cDNA libraries. In TCRdb, the PCR reads were re-called with MiXCR into one record per CDR3 protein. The table shows fewer than 600,000 distinct CDR3 sequences, with approximately 46% occurring only once. This TCR was sampled from a girl aged 5 to 17 with multiple sclerosis. The chain joins TRBV5-1 to TRBJ2-2; possibly TRBD2 for D (5 bases). Input material: blood. CDR3 protein: CASSLTLASAGELFF. CDR3 DNA: TGCGCCAGCAGCTTGACCCTAGCTTCGGCCGGGGAGCTGTTTTTT.